These 8 T cell receptor beta chains came from one sample sequenced in a study of blood T cell repertoires in COVID-19. Profiling relied on immunoSEQ multiplex PCR, and the TCRdb table lists in-frame clones only, not all of them. The sample has a few hundred thousand clones; around 87% are singletons. The sequencing input was peripheral blood. These receptors originate from a woman aged 45-65 years with acute or convalescent COVID-19.

V usage is TRBV24-1 and J usage is TRBJ2-6; TRBD1 might be the D (7 bases). The V gene's germline CDR1 is KGHDR and CDR2 SFDVKD. V was cut by 10 bases and J by 0 bases, with 18 bases left in between. CDR3 size: 17 residues. The CDR3 bases are TGTGCCACTGTCACGCCAGGGGGGAGCTCTGGGGCCAACGTCCTGACTTTC. Its translation is CATVTPGGSSGANVLTF.

The chain employs TRBV27 and TRBJ1-5, with TRBD1 identical over 8 bases. Germline assignment: CDR1 MNHEY and CDR2 SMNVEV (reference sequence). The CDR3 covers 14 residues. The trim removed 5 bases at V and 9 bases at J, leaving 9 bases unmatched. This chain's CDR3 is CASSLGTGQLPQHF. CDR3 coding DNA: TGTGCCAGCAGTCTGGGGACAGGTCAGTTGCCCCAGCATTTT.

This clone has a single count. The chain recombines TRBV5-1 with TRBJ2-2; 10 bases match TRBD2. The CDR3 is 15 residues long. V shed 1 base, J shed 5 bases, and the junction held 2 bases outside the gene matches. CDR1 is SGHRS, CDR2 YFSETQ, per germline. The DNA for the CDR3 is TGCGCCAGCAGCTTGCTAGCGGGAGATACCGGGGAGCTGTTTTTT. Protein: CASSLLAGDTGELFF.

This sequence joins TRBV7-9 and TRBJ2-4; the match to TRBD1 covers 7 bases. This CDR3 is 13 amino acids long. Germline-derived CDR1 and CDR2 are SEHNR and FQNEAQ (reference sequence). V was pared by 5 bases and J by 9 bases, with 7 bases of the junction left unmatched. In nucleotides, the CDR3 is TGTGCCAGCAGCCGACGGGACAGTAGCATTCAGTACTTC. It yields the protein CASSRRDSSIQYF.

V gene TRBV6-1 combines with J gene TRBJ1-3; tentative D call: TRBD1 (6 bases). V was pared by 2 bases and J by 0 bases, with 8 bases between. The CDR3 sequence is 15 residues long. Germline CDR1 MNHNS, CDR2 SASEGT. This chain's CDR3 is CASSEQGNSGNTIYF. The CDR3, as DNA: TGTGCCAGCAGTGAACAGGGGAACTCTGGAAACACCATATATTTT.

V gene TRBV19 combines with J gene TRBJ2-7; 12 bases are a match to TRBD2. Germline V gene sequence: CDR1 LNHDA, CDR2 SQIVND (reference sequence). The CDR3 is 18 residues long. V lost 1 base to trimming and J lost 2 bases; unmatched junction nucleotides: 9. The CDR3 protein is CASSIGTSGTKRAYEQYF. The CDR3 bases are TGTGCCAGTAGTATAGGGACTAGCGGGACGAAAAGGGCCTACGAGCAGTACTTC.

The chain is built from TRBV11-2 and TRBJ1-5; weak D call: TRBD1 (6 bases). The germline V gene encodes CDR1 SGHAT and CDR2 FQNNGV. Trimming took off 2 bases at V and 6 bases at J, with 14 bases between the two ends. This CDR3 contains 15 residues. The CDR3: CASSLSRGMSQPQHF. The CDR3 coding sequence is TGTGCCAGCAGCTTAAGCAGGGGCATGAGTCAGCCCCAGCATTTT.

The CDR3, as DNA: TGTGCCAGCAGCTTACTGCGCGGAGGCCAAGAGACCCAGTACTTC. This translates into CASSLLRGGQETQYF. The chain joins TRBV7-2 to TRBJ2-5; a possible D gene is TRBD2 (5 bases). CDR3 size: 15 residues. V gave up 2 bases and J gave up 1 base, with 11 bases separating them. In germline, CDR1 is SGHTA, CDR2 FQGNSA.